A single sample gave rise to the 24 T cell receptor beta chains below, sequenced in a study of CD8 T cells in Susac syndrome. The authors reverse transcribed roughly 0.5 to 1 ug RNA with random hexamers. TCRdb re-called the immunoSEQ multiplex PCR reads through MiXCR, storing one row per CDR3 protein. The sample shows around 140,000 distinct CDR3 sequences, approximately 94% of them seen only once. Sequenced: CD4+ T cells from PBMCs. The source is a human donor in good health.

The rearrangement joins TRBV29-1 to TRBJ2-2; D is unclear. V was cut by 1 base and J by 4 bases, with 13 bases left in between. Germline V CDR1 and CDR2: SQVTM, ANQGSEA. This CDR3 is built from 15 residues. The CDR3 DNA follows: TGCAGCGTTGAAGTCTCGTTAGTTGGCACCGGGGAGCTGTTTTTT. This encodes CSVEVSLVGTGELFF.

The chain is built from TRBV5-1 and TRBJ2-7; TRBD1 might be the D (6 bases). The CDR3 is made up of 14 amino acids. The germline CDR1 and CDR2 sequences are SGHRS and YFSETQ. V lost 4 bases, J lost 2 bases, and 13 bases lay in between. CDR3: CASSLQGAAYEQYF. In nucleotides, the CDR3 is TGCGCCAGCAGCCTACAGGGAGCAGCCTACGAGCAGTACTTC.

CDR3 bases: TGCGCCAGCAGCTTGGACAGGGGGCCTGGCTACACCTTC. Translated: CASSLDRGPGYTF. The chain employs TRBV5-1 and TRBJ1-2, with 9 bases that match TRBD1. The germline CDR1 and CDR2 sequences are SGHRS and YFSETQ. With V trimmed by 0 bases and J by 7 bases, 1 base remained unmatched. The CDR3 runs to 13 residues.

The rearrangement joins TRBV6-5 to TRBJ2-7; D uncertain. Germline V gene sequence: CDR1 MNHEY, CDR2 SVGAGI. The length of the CDR3 is 11 residues. V lost 0 bases and J 6 bases, leaving 3 bases between the germline ends. CDR3 coding DNA: TGTGCCAGCAGTTACTCTGGCGAGCAGTACTTC. Protein product: CASSYSGEQYF.

This chain links TRBV19 with TRBJ2-1; either TRBD1 or TRBD2 may supply D (5 bases each). Germline lookup yields CDR1 LNHDA and CDR2 SQIVND (reference sequence). The CDR3 has 13 residues. Trimming removed 8 bases from V and 7 bases from J, with 15 bases in between. This chain's CDR3 is CASRLGPTNEQFF. In DNA form, the CDR3 reads TGTGCCAGTCGTCTGGGACCCACAAATGAGCAGTTCTTC.

The chain uses TRBV10-3 and TRBJ2-3; 8 bases agree with TRBD2. CDR1 is ENHRY, CDR2 SYGVKD, per germline. The junction had 7 bases not matched to a gene; V was cut back by 1 base and J by 4 bases. This CDR3 contains 16 residues. The CDR3 DNA sequence: TGTGCCATCAGTGAGTTAACGGGAGGGCTCCCAGATACGCAGTATTTT. It translates to CAISELTGGLPDTQYF.

The genes are TRBV5-4 and TRBJ2-7, with TRBD2 matching over 7 bases. Germline CDR1 SGHNT, CDR2 YYREEE (reference sequence). The CDR3 runs 14 residues. V shed 5 bases and J 6 bases; nucleotides not matched to a gene: 11. This chain's CDR3 is CASSVSGGRAEQYF. CDR3 DNA sequence: TGTGCCAGCAGTGTCTCTGGCGGGAGAGCCGAGCAGTACTTC.

V gene TRBV12-3 or TRBV12-4 combines with J gene TRBJ1-3, with D unclear. This CDR3 spans 13 amino acids. V was trimmed by 3 bases and J by 0 bases, leaving 3 bases between them. CDR3 coding DNA: TGTGCCAGCAGTTTTGGCTCTGGAAACACCATATATTTT. Residues: CASSFGSGNTIYF.

This sequence joins TRBV7-9 and TRBJ1-2; D may be TRBD1 (6 bases). This CDR3 region has 17 residues. The V and J ends lost 2 bases and 4 bases respectively, with 20 bases between them. Germline-derived CDR1 and CDR2 are SEHNR and FQNEAQ (reference sequence). CDR3 nucleotide sequence: TGTGCCAGCAGCTTACGGAAAGGCAGGGGCTTCGTCTATGGCTACACCTTC. Translated, it gives CASSLRKGRGFVYGYTF.

The V and J genes are TRBV12-3 or TRBV12-4 and TRBJ2-3, with D possibly being TRBD1 or TRBD2 (5 bases each). Trimming took off 7 bases at V and 2 bases at J, with 13 bases between the two ends. This CDR3 spans 14 amino acids. CDR3 loop: CASNSGRYTDTQYF. For the CDR3, the DNA is TGTGCCAGCAATTCGGGACGGTACACAGATACGCAGTATTTT.

The J gene is TRBJ2-7, the V gene TRBV29-1, with D uncertain. Trimming took 4 bases from V and 0 from J, leaving 13 bases between them. CDR3 length: 14 residues. The V gene's germline CDR1 is SQVTM and CDR2 ANQGSEA. The CDR3 sequence is CSVVPGPGSYEQYF. The CDR3 nucleotides read TGCAGCGTTGTCCCTGGCCCGGGCTCCTACGAGCAGTACTTC.

This clonotype appeared once. The chain carries TRBV30 and TRBJ1-5, with D unclear. The CDR3 loop spans 17 amino acids. CDR1 is GTSNPN and CDR2 is SVGIG in the germline V gene (reference sequence). Trimming stripped 2 bases from V and 7 bases from J, with 24 bases between. The CDR3: CAWSLGYSGQSGQPQHF. The CDR3, as DNA: TGTGCCTGGAGTTTAGGGTACTCTGGGCAAAGTGGACAGCCCCAGCATTTT.

This rearrangement joins TRBV20-1 to TRBJ1-1; D remains unclear. V was clipped by 2 bases and J by 6 bases, with 10 bases between them. This CDR3 has 12 residues. The germline CDR1 and CDR2 sequences are DFQATT and SNEGSKA (reference sequence). The CDR3 protein is CSARKGGPEAFF. CDR3 coding DNA: TGCAGTGCTAGAAAGGGCGGCCCTGAAGCTTTCTTT.

This chain uses TRBV6-6 with TRBJ1-1; TRBD1 matches at 10 bases. This CDR3 has 15 amino acids. V lost 5 bases, J lost 4 bases, and 7 bases stayed unmatched. CDR1 MNHNY and CDR2 SVGAGI come from the germline V gene (reference sequence). The CDR3 sequence: CASSKRQGAGTEAFF. In DNA form, the CDR3 reads TGTGCCAGCAGTAAGCGACAGGGGGCTGGCACTGAAGCTTTCTTT.

V usage is TRBV3-1 and J usage is TRBJ2-7, with D possibly being TRBD2 (5 bases). The CDR3 spans 14 residues. V lost 1 base and J 4 bases, leaving 11 bases between the germline ends. Germline lookup yields CDR1 LGHDT and CDR2 YNNKEL (reference sequence). The CDR3 reads CASSQGAGLYEQYF. The CDR3 bases are TGTGCCAGCAGCCAAGGGGCGGGTCTATACGAGCAGTACTTC.

The chain has TRBV12-5 and TRBJ1-2; 9 bases map to TRBD1. Germline CDR1 LGHNT, CDR2 FRNRAP. CDR3 size: 13 residues. The trim removed 5 bases at V and 6 bases at J, leaving 4 bases unmatched. The CDR3 bases are TGTGCTAGTGGTCGGACAGGGGAGGATGGCTACACCTTC. It is translated as CASGRTGEDGYTF.

This clonotype occurred once. V usage is TRBV15 and J usage is TRBJ1-1; no clear D gene. Trimming removed 2 bases at V and 0 bases at J, with 7 bases between. Germline values: CDR1 LNHNV, CDR2 YYDKDF (reference sequence). The CDR3 spans 14 residues. CDR3 coding DNA: TGTGCCACCAGCAGACGAATCGTGAACACTGAAGCTTTCTTT. Translated, it gives CATSRRIVNTEAFF. The full variable domain, completed using reference TRBV15 and TRBJ1-1, is DAMVIQNPRYQVTQFGKPVTLSCSQTLNHNVMYWYQQKSSQAPKLLFHYYDKDFNNEADTPDNFQSRRPNTSFCFLDIRSPGLGDTAMYLCATSRRIVNTEAFFGQGTRLTVV.

This chain connects TRBV30 to TRBJ1-2, with 7 positions matching TRBD1. This CDR3 is 17 amino acids long. J gave up 4 bases and V 3 bases, and 17 bases lay outside the gene matches. Germline CDR1 GTSNPN, CDR2 SVGIG (reference sequence). The CDR3 coding sequence is TGTGCCTGGAGAAATCACTTGAAGGACAGGATCTTCTATGGCTACACCTTC. Translation gives CAWRNHLKDRIFYGYTF.

The chain has TRBV20-1 and TRBJ2-7; 8 positions match TRBD1. The CDR3 consists of 15 residues. Germline V gene sequence: CDR1 DFQATT, CDR2 SNEGSKA (reference sequence). With 1 base clipped from V and 5 bases from J, the junction kept 10 bases outside the gene matches. The CDR3 sequence: CSARVGDRGSDEQYF. The DNA for the CDR3 is TGCAGTGCTAGAGTGGGTGACAGGGGATCGGACGAGCAGTACTTC.

The chain has TRBV29-1 and TRBJ2-1; 9 nucleotides match TRBD2. This CDR3 comprises 15 residues. Per germline, CDR1 SQVTM and CDR2 ANQGSEA. V lost 4 bases to trimming and J lost 5 bases; unmatched junction nucleotides: 9. CDR3 in amino acids: CSVVFGTSRHNEQFF. The CDR3 nucleotides are TGCAGCGTTGTCTTTGGGACTAGCCGCCACAATGAGCAGTTCTTC.

V usage is TRBV5-1 and J usage is TRBJ2-5, with D unclear. The V gene's germline CDR1 is SGHRS and CDR2 YFSETQ. The CDR3 has 14 residues. Trimming shortened V by 4 bases and J by 5 bases, and 15 bases separated the two germline ends. CDR3 region: CASSPGRGSETQYF. DNA for the CDR3: TGCGCCAGCAGCCCTGGTCGTGGATCGGAGACCCAGTACTTC.

J is TRBJ2-2 and V is TRBV30; the D is unclear. The V gene's germline CDR1 is GTSNPN and CDR2 SVGIG (reference sequence). V dropped 5 bases and J dropped 1 base, with 8 bases sitting between them. The CDR3 is 13 amino acids. This chain's CDR3 is CAWSWGNTGELFF. CDR3 bases: TGTGCCTGGTCATGGGGGAACACCGGGGAGCTGTTTTTT.

The J gene is TRBJ1-2, the V gene TRBV12-3 or TRBV12-4; 7 nucleotides match TRBD1. The CDR3 covers 14 residues. Trimming took 5 bases from V and 3 from J; bases not matched to a gene: 6. CDR3 loop: CASSRQGVDYGYTF. CDR3 DNA: TGTGCCAGCAGTCGACAGGGAGTCGACTATGGCTACACCTTC.

This chain joins TRBV10-2 and TRBJ2-7, with D perhaps TRBD1 or TRBD2 (6 bases each). Trimming stripped 10 bases from V and 0 bases from J, with 22 bases between. Germline V gene lookup returns CDR1 WSHSY and CDR2 SAAADI. This CDR3 has 16 amino acids. CDR3 loop: CAIRRGDHWGSYEQYF. The CDR3 DNA is TGCGCCATCCGGAGGGGGGACCACTGGGGCTCCTACGAGCAGTACTTC.